Listed here is a single TCR beta chain. These data come from a study of blood T cell repertoires in COVID-19. In the study overall: Researchers got acute and convalescent COVID-19 samples from the United States, Italy and Spain.

In the original processing: Counts of nucleated cells, estimated from reference gene primer amplification, were obtained. Clones were sequenced by immunoSEQ multiplex PCR, and TCRdb holds only the in-frame ones, with some missing. For V, J and clone size, that table is used; D and trimming come from the DNA. The sample lists about 160,000 clones, under 85% occurring once. The TCR was taken from a man in his 70s with acute or convalescent COVID-19. Source material: peripheral blood.

CDR3 sequence: CASSLMVRGNTEAFF. CDR3 bases: TGTGCCAGCAGCTTAATGGTTAGAGGGAACACTGAAGCTTTCTTT. The rearrangement joins TRBV7-2 to TRBJ1-1; D is undetermined. The CDR3 is made up of 15 amino acids. Trimming shortened V by 2 bases and J by 1 base, and 11 bases separated the two germline ends. Germline CDR1 SGHTA, CDR2 FQGNSA. Using reference TRBV7-2 and TRBJ1-1 for the parts outside the CDR3, the full variable domain is GAGVSQSPSNKVTEKGKDVELRCDPISGHTALYWYRQSLGQGLEFLIYFQGNSAPDKSGLPSDRFSAERTGGSVSTLTIQRTQQEDSAVYLCASSLMVRGNTEAFFGQGTRLTVV.